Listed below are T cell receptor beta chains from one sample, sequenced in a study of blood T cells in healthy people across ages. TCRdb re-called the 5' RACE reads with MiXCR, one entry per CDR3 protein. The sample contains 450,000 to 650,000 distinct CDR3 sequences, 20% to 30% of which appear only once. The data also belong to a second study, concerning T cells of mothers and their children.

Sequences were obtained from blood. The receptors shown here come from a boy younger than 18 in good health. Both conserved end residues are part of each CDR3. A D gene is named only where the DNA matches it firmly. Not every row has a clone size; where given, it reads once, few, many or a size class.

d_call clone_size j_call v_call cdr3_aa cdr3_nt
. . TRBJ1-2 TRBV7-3 CASSLNRVLGYTF TGTGCCAGCAGCTTAAATAGGGTATTGGGCTACACCTTC
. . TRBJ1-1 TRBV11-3 CASSLLPEAFF TGTGCCAGCAGCTTACTCCCTGAAGCTTTCTTT
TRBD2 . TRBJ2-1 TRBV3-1 CASSEGLGSYNEQFF TGTGCCAGCAGTGAAGGACTAGGGTCCTACAATGAGCAGTTCTTC
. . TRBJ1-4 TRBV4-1 CASSQDTGTGSEKLFF TGCGCCAGCAGCCAAGATACCGGGACCGGGAGCGAAAAACTGTTTTTT
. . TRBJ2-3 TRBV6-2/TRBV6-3 CASSLRDKEDTQYF TGTGCCAGCAGCCTCCGTGACAAAGAAGATACGCAGTATTTT
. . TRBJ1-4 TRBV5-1 CASSDGTVNEKLFF TGCGCCAGCAGCGACGGGACGGTAAATGAAAAACTGTTTTTT
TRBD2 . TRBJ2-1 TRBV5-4 CASSPIAGGAYNEQFF TGTGCCAGCAGCCCTATAGCGGGGGGCGCCTACAATGAGCAGTTCTTC
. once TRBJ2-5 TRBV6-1 CASSAILARETQYF TGTGCCAGCAGTGCCATCTTGGCGCGGGAGACCCAGTACTTC
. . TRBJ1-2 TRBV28 CASSLYREYGYTF TGTGCCAGCAGTTTATACAGGGAGTATGGCTACACCTTC
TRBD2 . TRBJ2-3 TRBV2 CASSSGPAGGTDTQYF TGTGCCAGCAGCTCCGGACCAGCGGGAGGGACAGATACGCAGTATTTT
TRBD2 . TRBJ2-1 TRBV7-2 CASSSGSGRTYNEQFF TGTGCCAGCAGCTCGGGTAGCGGGAGGACCTACAATGAGCAGTTCTTC
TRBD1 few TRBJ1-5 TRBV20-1 CSASTGDRVRPQHF TGCAGTGCATCAACAGGGGACAGGGTTCGGCCCCAGCATTTT
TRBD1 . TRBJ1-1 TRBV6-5 CATRQGLTGAFF TGTGCCACCAGACAGGGCCTCACTGGAGCTTTCTTT
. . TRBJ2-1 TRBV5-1 CASSPEGLGGPSYNEQFF TGCGCCAGCAGCCCGGAAGGTCTCGGGGGGCCCTCCTACAATGAGCAGTTCTTC
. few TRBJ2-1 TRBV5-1 CASKTPNGPEQFF TGCGCCAGCAAAACCCCCAACGGGCCGGAGCAGTTCTTC
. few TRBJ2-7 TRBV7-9 CASSPFTGKGSSYEQYF TGTGCCAGCAGCCCATTTACAGGGAAGGGTAGCTCCTACGAGCAGTACTTC
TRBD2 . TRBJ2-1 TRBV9 CASSVGREKFF TGTGCCAGCAGCGTAGGGCGGGAGAAGTTCTTC
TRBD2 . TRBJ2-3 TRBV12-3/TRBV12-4 CASSFVSGGFPDTQYF TGTGCCAGCAGTTTCGTGAGCGGGGGGTTTCCAGATACGCAGTATTTT
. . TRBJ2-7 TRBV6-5 CASTNSPQGGEQYF TGTGCCAGCACCAACAGCCCCCAGGGAGGCGAGCAGTACTTC
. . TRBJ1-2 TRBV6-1 CASRPGSANYGYTF TGTGCCAGCAGACCGGGCTCTGCTAACTATGGCTACACCTTC
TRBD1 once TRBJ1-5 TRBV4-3 CASSQDYLTGEQPQHF TGCGCCAGCAGCCAAGATTACTTGACAGGGGAACAGCCCCAGCATTTT
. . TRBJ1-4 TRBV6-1 CASSRKGQGALEKLFF TGTGCCAGCAGTAGGAAAGGGCAGGGAGCCTTAGAAAAACTGTTTTTT
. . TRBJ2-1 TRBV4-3 CASSQDAPYNEQFF TGCGCCAGCAGCCAAGACGCCCCTTACAATGAGCAGTTCTTC
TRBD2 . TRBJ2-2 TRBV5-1 CASSLVAGVAGELFF TGCGCCAGCAGCTTGGTTGCGGGAGTTGCCGGGGAGCTGTTTTTT
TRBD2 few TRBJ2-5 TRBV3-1 CASSQDPLAAGETQYF TGTGCCAGCAGCCAAGATCCACTAGCGGCCGGGGAGACCCAGTACTTC
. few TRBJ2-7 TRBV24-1 CATSDTAEQYF TGTGCCACCAGTGATACAGCCGAGCAGTACTTC
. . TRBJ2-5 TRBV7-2 CASSLGPSFQETQYF TGTGCCAGCAGCTTAGGCCCTAGCTTCCAAGAGACCCAGTACTTC
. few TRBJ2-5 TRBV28 CASSYWGGEEETQYF TGTGCCAGCAGTTATTGGGGCGGGGAGGAGGAGACCCAGTACTTC
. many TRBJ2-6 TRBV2 CASSESRAGANVLTF TGTGCCAGCAGTGAATCCAGGGCTGGGGCCAACGTCCTGACTTTC
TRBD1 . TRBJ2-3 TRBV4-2 CASSQGDRATSTDTQYF TGTGCCAGCAGCCAGGGGGACAGGGCAACTAGCACAGATACGCAGTATTTT
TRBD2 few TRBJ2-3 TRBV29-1 CSADVSSGGSDTQYF TGCAGCGCCGACGTCTCCAGCGGGGGGTCAGATACGCAGTATTTT
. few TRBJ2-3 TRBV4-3 CASSSVWRDTQYF TGCGCCAGCAGCTCTGTTTGGAGAGATACGCAGTATTTT
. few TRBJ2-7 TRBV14 CASSLAPVYGQYF TGTGCCAGCAGCCTAGCACCTGTCTACGGGCAGTACTTC
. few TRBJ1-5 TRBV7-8 CASSLDGGPQHF TGTGCCAGCAGCTTAGACGGGGGCCCCCAGCATTTT
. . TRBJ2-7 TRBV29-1 CSVEGSASYEQYF TGCAGCGTTGAAGGGTCAGCCTCCTACGAGCAGTACTTC
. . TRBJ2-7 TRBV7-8 CASSLARGGWYEQYF TGTGCCAGCAGCTTAGCGCGTGGGGGTTGGTACGAGCAGTACTTC
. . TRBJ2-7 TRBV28 CASSFGEGDREGEQYF TGTGCCAGCAGTTTTGGGGAGGGAGACAGGGAGGGCGAGCAGTACTTC
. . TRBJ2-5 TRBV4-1 CASSRAQSDQETQYF TGCGCCAGCAGCCGGGCGCAAAGCGACCAAGAGACCCAGTACTTC
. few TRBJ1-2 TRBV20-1 CSRSFPNTNYGYTF TGCAGTCGGTCTTTCCCAAACACTAACTATGGCTACACCTTC
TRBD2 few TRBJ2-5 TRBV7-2 CASSGVGGGLAQYF TGTGCCAGCAGCGGTGTTGGGGGGGGATTGGCCCAGTACTTC
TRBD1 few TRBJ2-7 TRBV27 CASSLGQGAVTYEQYF TGTGCCAGCAGTCTGGGACAGGGGGCTGTAACCTACGAGCAGTACTTC
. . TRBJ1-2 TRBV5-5 CASSNGKPSYGYTF TGTGCCAGCAGTAACGGCAAGCCCTCATATGGCTACACCTTC
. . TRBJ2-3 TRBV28 CATRQISTDTQYF TGTGCCACCCGGCAGATAAGCACAGATACGCAGTATTTT
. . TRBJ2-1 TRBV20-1 CSASQPFGEQFF TGCAGTGCTAGTCAGCCTTTTGGTGAGCAGTTCTTC
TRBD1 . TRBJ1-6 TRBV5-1 CASSPIGQGLSYNSPLHF TGCGCCAGCAGCCCGATAGGACAGGGCCTCTCCTATAATTCACCCCTCCACTTT
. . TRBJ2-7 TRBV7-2 CASSSPIVIASLPYEQYF TGTGCCAGCAGCTCTCCCATTGTTATTGCCTCGTTGCCCTACGAGCAGTACTTC
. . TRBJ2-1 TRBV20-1 CSASVSSYNEQFF TGCAGTGCTAGCGTTAGCTCCTACAATGAGCAGTTCTTC
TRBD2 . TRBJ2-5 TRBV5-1 CASSYGLAGSQETQYF TGCGCCAGCAGCTACGGACTAGCGGGGTCCCAAGAGACCCAGTACTTC
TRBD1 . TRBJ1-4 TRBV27 CASSTYRGLGEKLFF TGTGCCAGCAGTACCTACAGGGGGCTAGGTGAAAAACTGTTTTTT
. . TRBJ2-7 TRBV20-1 CSARDHRWAGDEQYF TGCAGTGCTAGAGATCACAGGTGGGCAGGTGACGAGCAGTACTTC
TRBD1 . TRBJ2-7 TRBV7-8 CASSPPPGTGGYEQYF TGTGCCAGCAGCCCTCCTCCCGGGACAGGGGGCTACGAGCAGTACTTC